The present T cell receptor (beta chain) was sequenced within a study of CD8 T cells in Susac syndrome. From germline, CDR1 is LNHNV and CDR2 YYDKDF (reference sequence). This CDR3 contains 14 residues. V shed 8 bases and J shed 3 bases, with 16 bases lying between them. A single count supports this clonotype. Random hexamers were used to reverse transcribe roughly 0.45 to 1 ug of RNA. Each CDR3 protein gets one entry after TCRdb re-called the immunoSEQ multiplex PCR reads with MiXCR. Seen here are 150,000 to 200,000 distinct CDR3 sequences, more than 90% observed once, and the top ten hold about 0.087%. Blood CD8+ and CD4+ T cells underwent high-throughput TCR beta sequencing.

This TCR came from a human donor with multiple sclerosis. Sequenced sample: CD4+ T cells from PBMCs. V usage is TRBV15 and J usage is TRBJ1-1; maybe TRBD1 (5 bases). DNA of the CDR3: TGTGCCACCGGGAGGGACCGAGGGGACACTGAAGCTTTCTTT. Translated: CATGRDRGDTEAFF.